This TCR beta chain was captured in a study of control samples from healthy donors and cancer patients. Some clones are missing from TCRdb's copy, which holds only in-frame ones; the method was immunoSEQ multiplex PCR. The repertoire has over 120,000 clones, 91% of them found once; the top ten carry about 3%. The V gene's germline CDR1 is SGHNT and CDR2 YENEEA. The CDR3 loop spans 14 amino acids. Trimming shortened V by 1 base and J by 6 bases, and 10 bases separated the two germline ends. The sequence derives from a man in his thirties or forties in good health. The chain couples TRBV11-3 to TRBJ2-1; D gene uncertain. Sequencing was performed on blood. In nucleotides, the CDR3 is TGTGCCAGCAGCTTAGTAGGCGCCGTCAATGAGCAGTTCTTC. It codes for CASSLVGAVNEQFF.